Listed below are T cell receptor beta chains from one sample, sequenced in a study of CD8+ T cells in alopecia areata. Sequencing used immunoSEQ multiplex PCR; TCRdb keeps in-frame clones, though not all of them. The sample has 65,000 to 95,000 clones; 51% are singletons. Sequenced material: NKG2D-high CD8+ T cells sorted from blood. These receptors all come from a human donor with alopecia areata. Each CDR3 is given with its conserved first and last residue. Each record gives: V gene, CDR3 length, D gene, clone size, J gene, CDR3 protein, CDR3 DNA. A D gene is named only where the DNA matches it firmly. The size field is filled for only some rows; it gives once, few, many or a size class.

v_call: TRBV28
cdr3_length: 13
d_call: NA
clone_size: NA
j_call: TRBJ2-1
cdr3_aa: CASSLGSYNEQFF
cdr3_nt: TGTGCCAGCAGTTTGGGTAGTTACAATGAGCAGTTCTTC

v_call: TRBV21-1
cdr3_length: 15
d_call: NA
clone_size: few
j_call: TRBJ2-5
cdr3_aa: CASSKSDRLQETQYF
cdr3_nt: TGTGCCAGCAGCAAATCTGACAGGCTCCAAGAGACCCAGTACTTC

v_call: TRBV28
cdr3_length: 14
d_call: NA
clone_size: NA
j_call: TRBJ1-2
cdr3_aa: CASSLVPQSYGYTF
cdr3_nt: TGTGCCAGCAGTTTGGTACCCCAGAGTTATGGCTACACCTTC

v_call: TRBV27
cdr3_length: 11
d_call: NA
clone_size: NA
j_call: TRBJ2-5
cdr3_aa: CASSFQETQYF
cdr3_nt: TGTGCCAGCAGTTTCCAAGAGACCCAGTACTTC

v_call: TRBV2
cdr3_length: 15
d_call: TRBD1
clone_size: few
j_call: TRBJ2-1
cdr3_aa: CASRGQGSSYNEQFF
cdr3_nt: TGTGCCAGCAGGGGACAGGGAAGCTCCTACAATGAGCAGTTCTTC

v_call: TRBV30
cdr3_length: 15
d_call: NA
clone_size: NA
j_call: TRBJ1-2
cdr3_aa: CAWSVGTNLNYGYTF
cdr3_nt: TGTGCCTGGAGTGTCGGGACAAACCTCAACTATGGCTACACCTTC

v_call: TRBV4-1
cdr3_length: 15
d_call: NA
clone_size: NA
j_call: TRBJ2-1
cdr3_aa: CASSQEGFSSNEQFF
cdr3_nt: TGCGCCAGCAGCCAAGAAGGATTCAGCTCCAATGAGCAGTTCTTC

v_call: TRBV29-1
cdr3_length: 11
d_call: NA
clone_size: NA
j_call: TRBJ1-1
cdr3_aa: CSVSGTSEAFF
cdr3_nt: TGCAGCGTTTCCGGGACCTCGGAAGCTTTCTTT

v_call: TRBV21-1
cdr3_length: 18
d_call: NA
clone_size: NA
j_call: TRBJ2-1
cdr3_aa: CASSKGDPQGGPYNEQFF
cdr3_nt: TGTGCCAGCAGCAAAGGGGACCCACAGGGGGGGCCCTACAATGAGCAGTTCTTC

v_call: TRBV29-1
cdr3_length: 11
d_call: NA
clone_size: NA
j_call: TRBJ1-4
cdr3_aa: CSVHKNEKLFF
cdr3_nt: TGCAGCGTGCACAAGAATGAAAAACTGTTTTTT

v_call: TRBV30
cdr3_length: 13
d_call: NA
clone_size: NA
j_call: TRBJ1-2
cdr3_aa: CAWSVTGTTGYTF
cdr3_nt: TGTGCCTGGAGCGTTACCGGGACAACGGGCTACACCTTC

v_call: TRBV2
cdr3_length: 10
d_call: NA
clone_size: few
j_call: TRBJ1-1
cdr3_aa: CASLGTEAFF
cdr3_nt: TGTGCCAGCCTCGGGACTGAAGCTTTCTTT

v_call: TRBV28
cdr3_length: 13
d_call: NA
clone_size: NA
j_call: TRBJ2-7
cdr3_aa: CASSFSGPYEQYF
cdr3_nt: TGTGCCAGCAGTTTCTCTGGGCCCTACGAGCAGTACTTC

v_call: TRBV4-1
cdr3_length: 11
d_call: TRBD1
clone_size: NA
j_call: TRBJ2-1
cdr3_aa: CASSHGDRGVF
cdr3_nt: TGCGCCAGCAGCCACGGGGACAGGGGTGTCTTC

v_call: TRBV7-9
cdr3_length: 18
d_call: NA
clone_size: NA
j_call: TRBJ1-3
cdr3_aa: CASSQDRVGGGAGNTIYF
cdr3_nt: TGTGCCAGCAGCCAAGATCGAGTGGGGGGCGGTGCCGGAAACACCATATATTTT

v_call: TRBV29-1
cdr3_length: 11
d_call: NA
clone_size: few
j_call: TRBJ2-1
cdr3_aa: CSVVGGNEQFF
cdr3_nt: TGCAGCGTTGTCGGGGGCAATGAGCAGTTCTTC

v_call: TRBV27
cdr3_length: 13
d_call: NA
clone_size: NA
j_call: TRBJ2-5
cdr3_aa: CATREWAGETQYF
cdr3_nt: TGTGCCACCAGAGAGTGGGCCGGGGAGACCCAGTACTTC

v_call: TRBV13
cdr3_length: 14
d_call: NA
clone_size: NA
j_call: TRBJ2-2
cdr3_aa: CASSSTENTGELFF
cdr3_nt: TGTGCCAGCAGCTCGACAGAAAACACCGGGGAGCTGTTTTTT

v_call: TRBV28
cdr3_length: 13
d_call: NA
clone_size: NA
j_call: TRBJ2-5
cdr3_aa: CASSLGFQETQYF
cdr3_nt: TGTGCCAGCAGTTTGGGGTTTCAAGAGACCCAGTACTTC

v_call: TRBV11-2
cdr3_length: 13
d_call: NA
clone_size: NA
j_call: TRBJ1-1
cdr3_aa: CASSAESNTEAFF
cdr3_nt: TGTGCCAGCAGCGCCGAGTCGAACACTGAAGCTTTCTTT

v_call: TRBV4-3
cdr3_length: 15
d_call: NA
clone_size: NA
j_call: TRBJ2-5
cdr3_aa: CASSQALGLGETQYF
cdr3_nt: TGCGCCAGCAGCCAAGCGTTAGGCCTGGGGGAGACCCAGTACTTC

v_call: TRBV28
cdr3_length: 14
d_call: NA
clone_size: NA
j_call: TRBJ2-7
cdr3_aa: CASSLREYTYEQYF
cdr3_nt: TGTGCCAGCAGTTTACGGGAGTACACCTACGAGCAGTACTTC

v_call: TRBV7-9
cdr3_length: 15
d_call: NA
clone_size: NA
j_call: TRBJ2-3
cdr3_aa: CASSLLRTPTNTQYF
cdr3_nt: TGTGCCAGCAGCTTACTACGGACTCCCACAAATACGCAGTATTTT

v_call: TRBV7-9
cdr3_length: 15
d_call: TRBD1
clone_size: NA
j_call: TRBJ1-5
cdr3_aa: CASSSGTGLNQPQHF
cdr3_nt: TGTGCCAGCAGCTCCGGGACAGGCCTGAATCAGCCCCAGCATTTT

v_call: TRBV5-4
cdr3_length: 12
d_call: NA
clone_size: NA
j_call: TRBJ1-1
cdr3_aa: CASSLRGGEAFF
cdr3_nt: TGTGCCAGCAGCTTAAGAGGCGGGGAAGCTTTCTTT

v_call: TRBV5-1
cdr3_length: 17
d_call: NA
clone_size: NA
j_call: TRBJ2-1
cdr3_aa: CASSLVQGGLRDNEQFF
cdr3_nt: TGCGCCAGCAGCTTGGTCCAAGGCGGACTCAGGGACAATGAGCAGTTCTTC

v_call: TRBV6-5
cdr3_length: 15
d_call: NA
clone_size: NA
j_call: TRBJ2-5
cdr3_aa: CASSYSGLWEETQYF
cdr3_nt: TGTGCCAGCAGTTACTCGGGGCTTTGGGAAGAGACCCAGTACTTC

v_call: TRBV29-1
cdr3_length: 13
d_call: TRBD1
clone_size: NA
j_call: TRBJ2-7
cdr3_aa: CSALGQGIYEQYF
cdr3_nt: TGCAGCGCCCTGGGACAGGGTATCTACGAGCAGTACTTC

v_call: TRBV4-1
cdr3_length: 14
d_call: NA
clone_size: NA
j_call: TRBJ1-1
cdr3_aa: CASSQVSRAAEAFF
cdr3_nt: TGCGCCAGCAGCCAAGTTAGCCGGGCCGCTGAAGCTTTCTTT

v_call: TRBV4-1
cdr3_length: 17
d_call: NA
clone_size: few
j_call: TRBJ2-7
cdr3_aa: CASSQDIIKAVTYEQYF
cdr3_nt: TGCGCCAGCAGCCAAGACATTATCAAGGCGGTTACCTACGAGCAGTACTTC

v_call: TRBV28
cdr3_length: 16
d_call: TRBD1
clone_size: few
j_call: TRBJ2-7
cdr3_aa: CASSLDRTGLNGEQYF
cdr3_nt: TGTGCCAGCAGTCTAGATCGGACAGGCCTCAACGGTGAGCAGTACTTC

v_call: TRBV6-5
cdr3_length: 15
d_call: NA
clone_size: NA
j_call: TRBJ2-3
cdr3_aa: CASSYSDSFTDTQYF
cdr3_nt: TGTGCCAGCAGTTACTCGGACAGCTTCACAGATACGCAGTATTTT

v_call: TRBV29-1
cdr3_length: 14
d_call: NA
clone_size: NA
j_call: TRBJ1-1
cdr3_aa: CSALPAHQNTEAFF
cdr3_nt: TGCAGCGCCCTGCCCGCGCACCAGAACACTGAAGCTTTCTTT

v_call: TRBV6-5
cdr3_length: 14
d_call: TRBD1
clone_size: NA
j_call: TRBJ2-5
cdr3_aa: CASSTTGDQETQYF
cdr3_nt: TGTGCCAGCAGTACCACAGGGGACCAAGAGACCCAGTACTTC

v_call: TRBV6-1
cdr3_length: 15
d_call: TRBD1
clone_size: NA
j_call: TRBJ2-7
cdr3_aa: CASSDLGQSFYEQYF
cdr3_nt: TGTGCCAGCAGTGACTTGGGACAGAGCTTCTACGAGCAGTACTTC

v_call: TRBV5-6
cdr3_length: 15
d_call: TRBD2
clone_size: NA
j_call: TRBJ2-7
cdr3_aa: CASSSGLAGPYEQYF
cdr3_nt: TGTGCCAGCAGCTCGGGACTAGCGGGGCCCTACGAGCAGTACTTC

v_call: TRBV28
cdr3_length: 15
d_call: TRBD1
clone_size: NA
j_call: TRBJ2-5
cdr3_aa: CASSVPGTGAKKPNF
cdr3_nt: TGTGCCAGCAGTGTTCCGGGGACAGGGGCAAAAAAGCCCAACTTC

v_call: TRBV4-1
cdr3_length: 14
d_call: TRBD2
clone_size: NA
j_call: TRBJ2-1
cdr3_aa: CASSQVRGAYEQFF
cdr3_nt: TGCGCCAGCAGCCAAGTGCGGGGGGCCTATGAGCAGTTCTTC

v_call: TRBV5-1
cdr3_length: 14
d_call: NA
clone_size: few
j_call: TRBJ2-7
cdr3_aa: CASSYGTDLLEQYF
cdr3_nt: TGCGCCAGCAGCTACGGGACGGACTTGCTGGAGCAGTACTTC

v_call: TRBV29-1
cdr3_length: 16
d_call: NA
clone_size: NA
j_call: TRBJ2-1
cdr3_aa: CSYLEIRDTGRNEQFF
cdr3_nt: TGCAGCTACTTAGAGATTAGGGACACAGGTCGTAATGAGCAGTTCTTC

v_call: TRBV2
cdr3_length: 15
d_call: TRBD2
clone_size: once
j_call: TRBJ2-1
cdr3_aa: CASSGEAGVYNEQFF
cdr3_nt: TGTGCCAGCAGTGGAGAGGCGGGGGTCTACAATGAGCAGTTCTTC